The 5 T cell receptor beta chains in this list originate from one sample, sequenced in a study of blood T cell repertoires in COVID-19. Here immunoSEQ multiplex PCR was the method, and the copy in TCRdb shows in-frame clones only, minus some. The sample includes about 280,000 clones, just under 90% seen only once; the top ten take roughly 3.9%. Sequencing was carried out using PBMCs or T cells enriched from blood (not recorded which). The receptors were sampled from a woman younger than 45 with acute COVID-19.

CDR3 bases: TGTGCCAGCAGCTTAGAGCCACTAGCGGAGGGGGGAAGGGATGAGCAGTTCTTC. The encoded protein is CASSLEPLAEGGRDEQFF. The chain recombines TRBV7-2 with TRBJ2-1; 8 nucleotides line up with TRBD2. With V trimmed by 1 base and J by 8 bases, 16 bases remained unmatched. The germline V gene has CDR1 SGHTA and CDR2 FQGNSA. The CDR3 has 18 amino acids.

The rearrangement links TRBV5-1 to TRBJ2-7; D unresolved. Germline V CDR1 and CDR2: SGHRS, YFSETQ. The CDR3 is 15 residues long. Trimming took 0 bases from V and 2 from J, leaving 12 bases between them. Here the CDR3 reads CASSLEAGSPYEQYF. DNA for the CDR3: TGCGCCAGCAGCTTGGAGGCAGGCTCTCCCTACGAGCAGTACTTC. The variable domain in full, completed from reference TRBV5-1 and TRBJ2-7, reads KAGVTQTPRYLIKTRGQQVTLSCSPISGHRSVSWYQQTPGQGLQFLFEYFSETQRNKGNFPGRFSGRQFSNSRSEMNVSTLELGDSALYLCASSLEAGSPYEQYFGPGTRLTVT.

The chain combines TRBV9 with TRBJ2-1, with TRBD1 identical over 9 bases. CDR3 length: 16 residues. In germline, CDR1 is SGDLS, CDR2 YYNGEE. J lost 2 bases, V lost 0 bases, and 3 bases had no gene match. The CDR3 DNA sequence: TGTGCCAGCAGCGTAGTGGGGGACAGGGCCTACAATGAGCAGTTCTTC. Encoded protein: CASSVVGDRAYNEQFF.

This clone was recorded a few times. J is TRBJ2-7 and V is TRBV19; perhaps TRBD1 as D (7 bases). Between the trimmed V and J ends, which lost 3 bases and 4 bases, there was a span of 10 bases. The V gene's germline CDR1 is LNHDA and CDR2 SQIVND (reference sequence). This CDR3 spans 13 amino acids. In DNA, the CDR3 is TGTGCCAGTAGTATCCCAGGGGGGTACGAGCAGTACTTC. Translating gives CASSIPGGYEQYF.

The chain has TRBV3-1 (or the pseudogene TRBV3-2) and TRBJ2-1; TRBD1 is a possible D gene (5 bases). Germline V gene sequence: CDR1 LGHDT, CDR2 YNNKEL (reference sequence). This CDR3 region has 18 residues. V dropped 0 bases and J dropped 0 bases, with 15 bases sitting between them. The DNA of the CDR3 is TGTGCCAGCAGCCAAGATTGGGCAGGGTCCCCCTCCTACAATGAGCAGTTCTTC. Its translation is CASSQDWAGSPSYNEQFF.